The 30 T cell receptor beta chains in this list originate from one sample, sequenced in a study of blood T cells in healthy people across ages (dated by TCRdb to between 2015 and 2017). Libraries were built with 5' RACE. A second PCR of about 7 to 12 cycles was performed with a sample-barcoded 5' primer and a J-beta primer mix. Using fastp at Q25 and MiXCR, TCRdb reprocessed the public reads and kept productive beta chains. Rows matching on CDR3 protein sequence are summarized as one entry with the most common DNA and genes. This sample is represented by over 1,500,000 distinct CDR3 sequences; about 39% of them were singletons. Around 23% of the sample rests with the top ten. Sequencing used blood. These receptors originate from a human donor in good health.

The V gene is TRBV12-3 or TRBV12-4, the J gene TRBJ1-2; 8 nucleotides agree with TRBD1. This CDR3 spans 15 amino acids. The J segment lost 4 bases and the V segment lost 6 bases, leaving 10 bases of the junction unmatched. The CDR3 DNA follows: TGTGCCAGCAGCTGGACGACAGGGGAGATCTATGGCTACACCTTC. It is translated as CASSWTTGEIYGYTF.

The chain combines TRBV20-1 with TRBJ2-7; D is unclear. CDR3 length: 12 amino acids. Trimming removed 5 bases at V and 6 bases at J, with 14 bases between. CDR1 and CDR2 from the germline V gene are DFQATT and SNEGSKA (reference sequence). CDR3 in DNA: TGCAGTGCTCAGGACCAGGTAGGCGAGCAGTACTTC. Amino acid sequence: CSAQDQVGEQYF.

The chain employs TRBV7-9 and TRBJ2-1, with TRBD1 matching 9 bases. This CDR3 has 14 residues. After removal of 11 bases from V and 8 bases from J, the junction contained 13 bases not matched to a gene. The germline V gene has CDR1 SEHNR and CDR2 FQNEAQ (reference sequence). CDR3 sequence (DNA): TGTGCCGGCAACAAATGGGGACAGGGCCATGAGCAGTTCTTC. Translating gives CAGNKWGQGHEQFF.

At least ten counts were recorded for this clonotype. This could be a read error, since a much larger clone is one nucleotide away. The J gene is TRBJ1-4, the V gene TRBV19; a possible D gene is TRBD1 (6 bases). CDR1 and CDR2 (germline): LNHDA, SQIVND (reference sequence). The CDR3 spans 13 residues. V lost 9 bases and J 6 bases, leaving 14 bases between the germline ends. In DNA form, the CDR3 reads TGTGCCAGGAATCGACAGGAGTATGAAAAACTGTTTTTT. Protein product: CARNRQEYEKLFF.

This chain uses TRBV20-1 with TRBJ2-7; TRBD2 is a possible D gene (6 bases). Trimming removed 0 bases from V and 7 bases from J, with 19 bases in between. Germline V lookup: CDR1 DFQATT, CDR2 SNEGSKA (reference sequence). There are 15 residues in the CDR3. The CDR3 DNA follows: TGCAGTGCTAGAGACGGGGTAGCGGCGTTTGGGGAGCAGTACTTC. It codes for CSARDGVAAFGEQYF.

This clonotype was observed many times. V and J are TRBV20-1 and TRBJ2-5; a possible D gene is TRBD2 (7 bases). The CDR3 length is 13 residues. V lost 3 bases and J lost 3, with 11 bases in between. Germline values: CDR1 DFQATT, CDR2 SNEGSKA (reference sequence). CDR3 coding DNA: TGCAGTGCTAGTAGGGGGGGTGAAGAGACCCAGTACTTC. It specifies CSASRGGEETQYF.

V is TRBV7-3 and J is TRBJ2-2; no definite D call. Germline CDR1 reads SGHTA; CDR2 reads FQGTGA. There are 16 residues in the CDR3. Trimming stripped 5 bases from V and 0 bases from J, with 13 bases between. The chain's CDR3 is CASSHSVSANTGELFF. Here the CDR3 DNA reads TGTGCCAGCAGCCACTCAGTGTCCGCGAACACCGGGGAGCTGTTTTTT.

In DNA, the CDR3 is TGCGCCAGCAGCCAAGATGGGGGGCATAACACTGAAGCTTTCTTT. Its translation: CASSQDGGHNTEAFF. The rearrangement uses TRBV4-3 and TRBJ1-1; D may be TRBD1 (6 bases). CDR1 and CDR2 from the germline V gene are LGHNA and YSLEER. V lost 0 bases and J 2 bases, leaving 10 bases between the germline ends. This CDR3 has 15 amino acids.

The CDR3: CASSRQYPNEQFF. The CDR3 DNA reads TGTGCCAGCAGCCGACAGTACCCCAATGAGCAGTTCTTC. This chain uses TRBV12-3 or TRBV12-4 with TRBJ2-1; D perhaps matches TRBD1 (5 bases). V gave up 6 bases and J gave up 6 bases, with 12 bases separating them. The CDR3 is made up of 13 amino acids.

CDR3 in DNA: TGCAGTGCTAGAGATACGAGGCCGGGGGTCTATGGCTACACCTTC. This translates into CSARDTRPGVYGYTF. This chain connects TRBV20-1 to TRBJ1-2; possibly TRBD1 for D (5 bases). V was shortened by 0 bases and J by 4 bases, with 15 bases between the two germline ends. The CDR3 consists of 15 residues. Germline CDR1 DFQATT, CDR2 SNEGSKA (reference sequence).

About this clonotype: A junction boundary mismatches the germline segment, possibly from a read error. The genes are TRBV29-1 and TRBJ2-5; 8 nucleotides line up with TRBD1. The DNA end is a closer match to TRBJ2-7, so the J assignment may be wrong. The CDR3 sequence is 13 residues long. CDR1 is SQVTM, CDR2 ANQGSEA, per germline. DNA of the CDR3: TGCAGCGTTGGGACAGGGATATCCTGCGAGCAGTACTTC. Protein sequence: CSVGTGISCEQYF.

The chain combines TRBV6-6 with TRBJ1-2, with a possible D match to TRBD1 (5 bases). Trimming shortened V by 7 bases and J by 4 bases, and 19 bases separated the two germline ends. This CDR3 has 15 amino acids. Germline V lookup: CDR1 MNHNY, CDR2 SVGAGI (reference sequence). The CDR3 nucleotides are TGTGCCAGCAACAACCCGGGGGTTAGGGGCTATGGCTACACCTTC. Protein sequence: CASNNPGVRGYGYTF.

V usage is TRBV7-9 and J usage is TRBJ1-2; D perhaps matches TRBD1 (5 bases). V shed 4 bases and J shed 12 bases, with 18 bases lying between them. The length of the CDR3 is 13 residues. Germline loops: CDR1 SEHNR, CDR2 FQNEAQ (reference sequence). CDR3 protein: CASSYSDSAGHTF. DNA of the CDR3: TGTGCCAGCAGCTACTCTGACAGTGCCGGCCACACCTTC.

This CDR3 reads CASSLGVWANSNQPQHF. The DNA for the CDR3 is TGTGCCAGCAGTTTGGGAGTTTGGGCGAATAGCAATCAGCCCCAGCATTTT. This sequence joins TRBV12-3 or TRBV12-4 and TRBJ1-5; unclear D gene. This CDR3 has 17 residues. V lost 3 bases, J lost 0 bases, and 15 bases lay in between.

The CDR3 nucleotides are TGTGCCAGCAGTTTTCGACAGGCCACTGAAGCTTTCTTT. Amino acids: CASSFRQATEAFF. The chain carries TRBV28 and TRBJ1-1; D is perhaps TRBD1 (6 bases). The V and J ends lost 3 bases and 4 bases respectively, with 9 bases between them. This CDR3 has 13 amino acids. CDR1 is MDHEN, CDR2 SYDVKM, per germline.

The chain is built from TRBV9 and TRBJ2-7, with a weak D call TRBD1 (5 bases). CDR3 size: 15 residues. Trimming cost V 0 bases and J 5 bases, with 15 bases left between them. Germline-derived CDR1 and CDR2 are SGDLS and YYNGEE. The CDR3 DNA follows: TGTGCCAGCAGCGTAGGCCAGGGAATAGTGGACGAGCAGTACTTC. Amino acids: CASSVGQGIVDEQYF.

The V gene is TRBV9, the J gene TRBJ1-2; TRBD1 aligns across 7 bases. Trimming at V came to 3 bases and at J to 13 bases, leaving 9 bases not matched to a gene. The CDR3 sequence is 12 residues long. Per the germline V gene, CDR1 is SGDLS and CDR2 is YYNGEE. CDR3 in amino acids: CASSDRGYGRTF. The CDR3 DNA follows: TGTGCCAGCAGCGACAGGGGCTATGGCCGCACCTTC.

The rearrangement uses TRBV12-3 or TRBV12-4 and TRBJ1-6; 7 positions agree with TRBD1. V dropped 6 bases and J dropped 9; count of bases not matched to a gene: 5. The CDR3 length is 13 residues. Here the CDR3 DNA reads TGTGCCAGCAGGACAGGGAGGCCTTCACCCCTCCACTTT. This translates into CASRTGRPSPLHF.

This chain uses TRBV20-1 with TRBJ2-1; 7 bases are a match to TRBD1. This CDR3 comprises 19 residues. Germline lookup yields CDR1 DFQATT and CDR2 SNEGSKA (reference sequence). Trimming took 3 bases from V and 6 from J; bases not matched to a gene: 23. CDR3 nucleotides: TGCAGTGCTAGGTCTTTCTCTATCAGGGGGACCCGAAGAGCCAATGAGCAGTTCTTC. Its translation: CSARSFSIRGTRRANEQFF.

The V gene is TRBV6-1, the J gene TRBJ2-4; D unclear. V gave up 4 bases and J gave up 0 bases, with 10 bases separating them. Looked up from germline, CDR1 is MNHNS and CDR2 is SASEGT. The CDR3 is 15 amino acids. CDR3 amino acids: CASSVWSEAKNIQYF. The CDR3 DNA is TGTGCCAGCAGTGTGTGGAGCGAAGCCAAAAACATTCAGTACTTC.

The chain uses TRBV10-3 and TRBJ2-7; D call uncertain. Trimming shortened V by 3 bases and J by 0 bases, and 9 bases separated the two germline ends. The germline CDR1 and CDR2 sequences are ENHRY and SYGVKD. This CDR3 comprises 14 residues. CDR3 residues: CAISEGRDSYEQYF. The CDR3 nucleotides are TGTGCCATCAGTGAAGGTAGGGACTCCTACGAGCAGTACTTC.

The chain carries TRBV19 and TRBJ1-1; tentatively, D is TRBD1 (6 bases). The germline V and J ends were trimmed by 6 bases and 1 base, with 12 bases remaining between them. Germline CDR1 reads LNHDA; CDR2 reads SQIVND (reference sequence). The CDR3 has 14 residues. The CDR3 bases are TGTGCCAGTAGCCCGGGACACGAGAACACTGAAGCTTTCTTT. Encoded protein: CASSPGHENTEAFF.

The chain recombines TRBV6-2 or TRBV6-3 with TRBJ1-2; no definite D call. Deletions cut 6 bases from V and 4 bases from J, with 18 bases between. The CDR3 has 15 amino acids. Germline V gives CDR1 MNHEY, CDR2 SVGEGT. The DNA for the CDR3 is TGTGCCAGCAGCGACGATCCGGGATCTAGCTATGGCTACACCTTC. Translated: CASSDDPGSSYGYTF.

The CDR3 loop is CASSLGVWEGDTQYF. For the CDR3, the DNA is TGTGCCAGCAGCTTAGGAGTCTGGGAGGGAGATACGCAGTATTTT. The genes are TRBV7-2 and TRBJ2-3; 7 positions match TRBD2. The CDR3 extends over 15 amino acids. The V gene end was trimmed by 1 base and the J gene end by 5 bases; junction bases not matched to a gene: 6. Looked up from germline, CDR1 is SGHTA and CDR2 is FQGNSA.

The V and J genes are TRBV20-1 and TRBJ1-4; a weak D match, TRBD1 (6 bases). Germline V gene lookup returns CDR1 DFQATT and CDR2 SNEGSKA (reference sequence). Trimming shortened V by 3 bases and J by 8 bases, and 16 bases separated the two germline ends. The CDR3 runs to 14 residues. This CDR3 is CSASDTGKGEKLFF. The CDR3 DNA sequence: TGCAGTGCTAGTGACACAGGGAAAGGCGAAAAACTGTTTTTT.

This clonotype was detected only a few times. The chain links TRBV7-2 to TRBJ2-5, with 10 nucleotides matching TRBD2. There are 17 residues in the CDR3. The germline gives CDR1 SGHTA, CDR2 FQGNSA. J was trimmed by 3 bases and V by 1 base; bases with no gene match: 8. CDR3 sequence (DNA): TGTGCCAGCAGCTTAGTCGGGAGCGGGGGGGCGGAAGAGACCCAGTACTTC. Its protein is CASSLVGSGGAEETQYF.

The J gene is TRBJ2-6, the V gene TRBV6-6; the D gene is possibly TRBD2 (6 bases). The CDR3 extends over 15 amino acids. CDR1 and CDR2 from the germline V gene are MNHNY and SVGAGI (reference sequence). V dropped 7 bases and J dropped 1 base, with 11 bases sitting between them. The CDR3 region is CASITGVSGANVLTF. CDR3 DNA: TGTGCCAGCATCACGGGGGTATCTGGGGCCAACGTCCTGACTTTC.

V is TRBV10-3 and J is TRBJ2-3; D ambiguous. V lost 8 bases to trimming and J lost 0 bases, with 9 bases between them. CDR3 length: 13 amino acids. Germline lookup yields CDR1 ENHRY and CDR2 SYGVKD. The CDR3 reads CAIGPASTDTQYF. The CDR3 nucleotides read TGTGCCATCGGGCCGGCTAGCACAGATACGCAGTATTTT.

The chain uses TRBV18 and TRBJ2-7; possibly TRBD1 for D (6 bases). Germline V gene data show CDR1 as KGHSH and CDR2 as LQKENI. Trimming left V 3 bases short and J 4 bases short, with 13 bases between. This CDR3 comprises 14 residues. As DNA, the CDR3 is TGTGCCAGCTCACCCCTGGGGGCTCTTTACGAGCAGTACTTC. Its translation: CASSPLGALYEQYF.

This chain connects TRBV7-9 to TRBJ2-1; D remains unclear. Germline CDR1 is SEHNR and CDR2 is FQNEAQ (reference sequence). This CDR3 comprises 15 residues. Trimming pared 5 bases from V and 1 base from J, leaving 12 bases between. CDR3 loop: CASSKASTSYNEQFF. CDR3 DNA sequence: TGTGCCAGCAGCAAGGCTTCAACGTCCTACAATGAGCAGTTCTTC.